Below, 18 T cell receptor beta chains from the same sample are listed, as sequenced in a study of blood T cell repertoires in COVID-19. Libraries were prepared by immunoSEQ multiplex PCR; TCRdb keeps only in-frame clonotypes and omits some of them. The sample carries around 170,000 clones, 88% recorded once. Material for sequencing was peripheral blood. The receptors originated from a man between 60 and 70 years old with acute or convalescent COVID-19.

The gene calls are TRBV5-4 and TRBJ2-5; D uncertain. V lost 0 bases and J 4 bases, leaving 7 bases between the germline ends. CDR1 is SGHNT and CDR2 is YYREEE in the germline V gene (reference sequence). The CDR3 sequence is 13 residues long. The CDR3 loop reads CASSLEIAETQYF. CDR3 DNA sequence: TGTGCCAGCAGCTTGGAAATAGCAGAGACCCAGTACTTC.

The CDR3 loop is CASSPRRSLYNEQFF. CDR3 nucleotide sequence: TGTGCCAGCAGCCCAAGGAGATCTCTATACAATGAGCAGTTCTTC. The chain recombines TRBV7-2 with TRBJ2-1; no definite D call. Germline loops: CDR1 SGHTA, CDR2 FQGNSA. Trimming cost V 5 bases and J 4 bases, with 15 bases left between them. This CDR3 spans 15 amino acids. The variable domain in full, with the rest retrieved from reference TRBV7-2 and TRBJ2-1, is GAGVSQSPSNKVTEKGKDVELRCDPISGHTALYWYRQSLGQGLEFLIYFQGNSAPDKSGLPSDRFSAERTGGSVSTLTIQRTQQEDSAVYLCASSPRRSLYNEQFFGPGTRLTVL.

The rearrangement links TRBV18 to TRBJ1-5; possible D gene TRBD1, 5 bases. The germline gives CDR1 KGHSH, CDR2 LQKENI. V was shortened by 5 bases and J by 3 bases, with 11 bases between the two germline ends. The CDR3 extends over 14 amino acids. The CDR3 reads CASSSQGTNQPQHF. CDR3 in DNA: TGTGCCAGCTCATCTCAGGGTACCAATCAGCCCCAGCATTTT.

This chain links TRBV11-2 with TRBJ2-5; 7 nucleotides agree with TRBD1. The V gene's germline CDR1 is SGHAT and CDR2 FQNNGV. This CDR3 region has 14 residues. The V gene end was trimmed by 4 bases and the J gene end by 6 bases; junction bases not matched to a gene: 8. CDR3 nucleotides: TGTGCCAGCAGCTCGTCCACACAGGGGCAGACCCAGTACTTC. Translating gives CASSSSTQGQTQYF.

V usage is TRBV5-1 and J usage is TRBJ1-3, with D possibly being TRBD1 (6 bases). Germline V CDR1 and CDR2: SGHRS, YFSETQ. V dropped 6 bases and J dropped 0 bases, with 10 bases sitting between them. The CDR3 spans 14 residues. The CDR3 protein is CASTTGSSGNTIYF. The CDR3 bases are TGCGCCAGCACCACAGGGAGCTCTGGAAACACCATATATTTT.

The V gene is TRBV5-1, the J gene TRBJ2-7; TRBD1 matches 7 bases. Trimming at V came to 4 bases and at J to 4 bases, leaving 5 bases not matched to a gene. This CDR3 spans 13 amino acids. CDR1 and CDR2 (germline): SGHRS, YFSETQ. CDR3 residues: CASSTGTDYEQYV. Written as DNA, the CDR3 is TGCGCCAGCAGCACGGGGACAGATTACGAGCAGTACGTC.

This clone has just a few counts. V is TRBV24-1 and J is TRBJ1-5, with 9 bases fitting TRBD1. Per the germline V gene, CDR1 is KGHDR and CDR2 is SFDVKD. V was pared by 3 bases and J by 3 bases, with 5 bases of the junction left unmatched. The CDR3 is made up of 16 amino acids. CDR3: CATSDHRTGDNQPQHF. CDR3 in DNA: TGTGCCACCAGTGATCATCGGACAGGGGACAATCAGCCCCAGCATTTT.

V gene TRBV30 combines with J gene TRBJ1-1; the D gene is possibly TRBD1 (5 bases). CDR3 size: 14 residues. V shed 4 bases and J shed 6 bases, with 18 bases lying between them. CDR1 and CDR2 from the germline V gene are GTSNPN and SVGIG (reference sequence). In nucleotides, the CDR3 is TGTGCCTGGAATTACGGAGGGGCAAGCCCTGAAGCTTTCTTT. Protein: CAWNYGGASPEAFF.

The CDR3 sequence is CASSLGTSGGPYNEQFF. In nucleotides, the CDR3 is TGTGCCAGCAGCCTCGGGACTAGCGGGGGGCCATACAATGAGCAGTTCTTC. The V and J genes are TRBV11-2 and TRBJ2-1; 15 nucleotides match TRBD2. V was clipped by 5 bases and J by 4 bases; unmatched bases: 6. Germline loops: CDR1 SGHAT, CDR2 FQNNGV. The CDR3 runs 17 residues.

The V and J genes are TRBV6-5 and TRBJ1-5; D gene ambiguous. The CDR3 has 14 amino acids. V was shortened by 2 bases and J by 6 bases, with 11 bases between the two germline ends. Germline CDR1 MNHEY, CDR2 SVGAGI. The CDR3 reads CASSYGPASQPQHF. CDR3 DNA sequence: TGTGCCAGCAGTTACGGGCCAGCAAGTCAGCCCCAGCATTTT.

V gene TRBV10-3 combines with J gene TRBJ1-1, with 9 bases identical to TRBD1. The CDR3 covers 15 residues. Germline CDR1 is ENHRY and CDR2 is SYGVKD. After removal of 6 bases from V and 4 bases from J, the junction contained 9 bases not matched to a gene. CDR3 sequence: CAIRGTGPKGTEAFF. CDR3 nucleotide sequence: TGTGCCATCAGGGGGACAGGGCCCAAGGGCACTGAAGCTTTCTTT.

The genes are TRBV12-5 and TRBJ2-3, with a weak D call TRBD1 (5 bases). The CDR3 runs to 16 residues. Per germline, CDR1 LGHNT and CDR2 FRNRAP. V was pared by 6 bases and J by 5 bases, with 21 bases between. The CDR3 DNA follows: TGTGCTAGTGGGAAGCAAGGGGCTAATAGGGGAGATACGCAGTATTTT. Protein sequence: CASGKQGANRGDTQYF.

This chain uses TRBV24-1 with TRBJ1-1; D is perhaps TRBD1 (6 bases). Germline V lookup: CDR1 KGHDR, CDR2 SFDVKD. The V end lost 3 bases, the J end lost 4 bases, and 8 bases lay between the germline ends. The CDR3 has 13 amino acids. CDR3 nucleotides: TGTGCCACCAGTGATCGGACAGCCACTGAAGCTTTCTTT. As protein: CATSDRTATEAFF.

The J gene is TRBJ2-7, the V gene TRBV5-4, with TRBD2 identical over 14 bases. The CDR3 is 16 amino acids. The V and J ends lost 0 bases and 6 bases, in that order; junction bases with no gene match: 5. Germline V gene lookup returns CDR1 SGHNT and CDR2 YYREEE (reference sequence). CDR3 sequence (DNA): TGTGCCAGCAGCTTGGGACTAGCGGGAGGGCAGGGCGAGCAGTACTTC. Encoded protein: CASSLGLAGGQGEQYF.

The V and J genes are TRBV11-3 and TRBJ1-4; 10 bases map to TRBD1. The CDR3 is 15 amino acids. After removal of 5 bases from V and 4 bases from J, the junction contained 4 bases not matched to a gene. The V gene's germline CDR1 is SGHNT and CDR2 YENEEA. The CDR3 region has the DNA TGTGCCAGCAGCCCTGGGACAGGGGTTAATGAAAAACTGTTTTTT. This gives the protein CASSPGTGVNEKLFF. Using reference TRBV11-3 and TRBJ1-4 for the parts outside the CDR3, the full variable domain is EAGVVQSPRYKIIEKKQPVAFWCNPISGHNTLYWYLQNLGQGPELLIRYENEEAVDDSQLPKDRFSAERLKGVDSTLKIQPAELGDSAVYLCASSPGTGVNEKLFFGSGTQLSVL.

About this clone itself: Other DNA sequences in the same sample also yield this CDR3. The V and J genes are TRBV6-2 or TRBV6-3 and TRBJ2-7; 10 bases are shared with TRBD1. The V gene end was trimmed by 5 bases and the J gene end by 2 bases; junction bases not matched to a gene: 6. Germline loops: CDR1 MNHEY, CDR2 SVGEGT. The CDR3 has 15 amino acids. The CDR3 region is CASSLGQGVPYEQYF. CDR3 bases: TGTGCCAGCAGTCTAGGACAGGGGGTTCCCTACGAGCAGTACTTC.

V is TRBV7-9 and J is TRBJ1-5; a possible D gene is TRBD1 (5 bases). Germline lookup yields CDR1 SEHNR and CDR2 FQNEAQ (reference sequence). The V end lost 5 bases, the J end lost 1 base, and 12 bases lay between the germline ends. The CDR3 extends over 15 amino acids. CDR3 nucleotides: TGTGCCAGCAGCCCGGGGGGAGGGAGCAATCAGCCCCAGCATTTT. Its protein is CASSPGGGSNQPQHF.

The chain joins TRBV29-1 to TRBJ1-5; 7 nucleotides match TRBD1. CDR1 SQVTM and CDR2 ANQGSEA come from the germline V gene. V was pared by 4 bases and J by 5 bases, with 8 bases of the junction left unmatched. CDR3 size: 14 residues. CDR3 sequence: CSVVFGTEDQPQHF. The CDR3 DNA reads as TGCAGCGTTGTCTTCGGGACAGAAGATCAGCCCCAGCATTTT.